This T cell receptor beta chain is from a study of regulatory T cells in long-lasting Graves disease. This clonotype was seen repeatedly, ten times or more. The antigen is unknown. J gave up 2 bases and V 6 bases, and 13 bases lay outside the gene matches. This CDR3 comprises 17 residues. CDR1 MDHEN and CDR2 SYDVKM come from the germline V gene. Time point meaning: persistent/refractory GD, antithyroid drugs over 5 years with positive TRAb. Preparation of the TCR library used RNA extracted from PBMCs. Patients with Graves' disease were diagnosed by American Thyroid Association guidelines. Overall study results and limits: Persistent patients shared some 2,500 public clonotypes among themselves. Newly diagnosed patients shared fewer, at 900 to 1,000.

Sequencing libraries for TCR beta were prepared with iRepertoire HTBI primers and Arm-PCR of CDR3 regions. In TCRdb, the multiplex PCR reads were re-called with MiXCR into one record per CDR3 protein. Found here are around 500,000 distinct CDR3 sequences, around 20% of them singletons; the top ten hold 7.8%. Sequenced material: peripheral blood mononuclear cells (PBMCs), taken when the disease was refractory, from a patient treated with antithyroid drugs. The chain links TRBV28 to TRBJ2-5; 9 bases are a match to TRBD1. The source is a female donor with Graves disease. The CDR3 sequence is CASSYLQWDRAQETQYF. The CDR3 nucleotides read TGTGCCAGCAGCTACCTTCAATGGGACAGGGCTCAAGAGACCCAGTACTTC.